Detailed here is one TCR beta chain. Its antigen is still unknown. This sample is part of a study of cytomegalovirus exposure and HLA in healthy donors. Study-wide findings and caveats: Reportedly, cytomegalovirus status was diagnosed with high sensitivity and specificity.

V gave up 5 bases and J gave up 3 bases, with 7 bases separating them. The CDR3 has 13 amino acids. Germline V lookup: CDR1 PRHDT, CDR2 FYEKMQ (reference sequence). Researchers ran the PCR with 60 Vbeta and 13 Jbeta primers. Here immunoSEQ multiplex PCR was the method, and the copy in TCRdb shows in-frame clones only, minus some. The sample contains about 130,000 clones, nearly 80% of which appear only once. The chain is built from TRBV13 and TRBJ2-2; TRBD2 might be the D (5 bases). The sequence derives from a man aged 25-40 years in good health and CMV-seronegative. The sample was PBMCs. Here the CDR3 DNA reads TGTGCCAGCAGCCTGGAGGACACCGGGGAGCTGTTTTTT. This encodes CASSLEDTGELFF.